What follows describes a single TCR beta chain. DNA was extracted from approximately 1-10 million thawed cryopreserved PBMC. Germline-derived CDR1 and CDR2 are LNHDA and SQIVND (reference sequence). The CDR3 runs to 19 residues. V shed 0 bases, J shed 2 bases, and the junction held 8 bases outside the gene matches. The sample comes from a study of long-term antiretroviral therapy in people with HIV. Sequencing used immunoSEQ v3.0 at survey level. TCRdb keeps only in-frame clones here, not all; method: immunoSEQ multiplex PCR. The sample holds some 17,000 clones, around four fifths seen once. The TCR comes from a woman between 50 and 59 years old with HIV. The chain joins TRBV19 to TRBJ2-2; 11 nucleotides match TRBD2. Sample: unsorted PBMCs, taken 2.5 years before starting antiretroviral therapy. CDR3 sequence reads: CASSIEPLAGGLNTGELFF. The CDR3 region has the DNA TGTGCCAGTAGTATAGAGCCCCTAGCGGGGGGCCTTAACACCGGGGAGCTGTTTTTT.